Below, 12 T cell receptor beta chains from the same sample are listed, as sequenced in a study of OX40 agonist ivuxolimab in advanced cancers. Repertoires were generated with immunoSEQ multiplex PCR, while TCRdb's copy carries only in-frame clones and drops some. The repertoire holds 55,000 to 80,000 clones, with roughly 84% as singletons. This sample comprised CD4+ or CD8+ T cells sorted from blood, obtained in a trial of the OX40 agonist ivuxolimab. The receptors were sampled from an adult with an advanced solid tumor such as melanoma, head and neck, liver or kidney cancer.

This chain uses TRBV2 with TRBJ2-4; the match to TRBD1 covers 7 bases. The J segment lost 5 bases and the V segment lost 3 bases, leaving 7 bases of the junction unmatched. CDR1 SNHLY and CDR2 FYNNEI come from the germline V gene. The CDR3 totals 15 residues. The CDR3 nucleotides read TGTGCCAGCAGTGAGGGACAGCCCCGTGAAAACATTCAGTACTTC. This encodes CASSEGQPRENIQYF.

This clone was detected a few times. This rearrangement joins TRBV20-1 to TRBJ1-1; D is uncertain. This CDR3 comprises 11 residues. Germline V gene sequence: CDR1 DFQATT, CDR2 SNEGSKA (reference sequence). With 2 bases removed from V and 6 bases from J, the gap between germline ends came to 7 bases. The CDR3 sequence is CSARKEAEAFF. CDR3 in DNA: TGCAGTGCTAGAAAGGAGGCTGAAGCTTTCTTT.

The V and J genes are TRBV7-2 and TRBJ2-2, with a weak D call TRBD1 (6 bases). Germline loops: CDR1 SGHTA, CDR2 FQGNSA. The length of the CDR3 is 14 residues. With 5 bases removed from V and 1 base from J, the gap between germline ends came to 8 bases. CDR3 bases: TGTGCCAGCAGCCTGGGACAGAACACCGGGGAGCTGTTTTTT. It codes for CASSLGQNTGELFF. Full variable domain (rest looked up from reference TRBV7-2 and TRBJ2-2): GAGVSQSPSNKVTEKGKDVELRCDPISGHTALYWYRQSLGQGLEFLIYFQGNSAPDKSGLPSDRFSAERTGGSVSTLTIQRTQQEDSAVYLCASSLGQNTGELFFGEGSRLTVL.

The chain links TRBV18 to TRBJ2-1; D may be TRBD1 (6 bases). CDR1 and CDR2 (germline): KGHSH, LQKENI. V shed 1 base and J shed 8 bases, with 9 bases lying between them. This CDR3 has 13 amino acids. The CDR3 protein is CASSPQQGDEQFF. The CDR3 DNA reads TGTGCCAGCTCACCACAACAGGGTGATGAGCAGTTCTTC.

DNA for the CDR3: TGTGCCAGCTCACCTGGGATCCTAGGGGGCTATGGCTACACCTTC. As protein: CASSPGILGGYGYTF. The V and J genes are TRBV18 and TRBJ1-2; tentatively, D is TRBD1 (6 bases). Germline values: CDR1 KGHSH, CDR2 LQKENI. The length of the CDR3 is 15 residues. Between the trimmed V and J ends, which lost 3 bases and 4 bases, there was a span of 15 bases.

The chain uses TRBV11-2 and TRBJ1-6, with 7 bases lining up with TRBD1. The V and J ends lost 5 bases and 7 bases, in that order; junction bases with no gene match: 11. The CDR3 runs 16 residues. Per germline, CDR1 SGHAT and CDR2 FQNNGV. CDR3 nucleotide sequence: TGTGCCAGCAGCCTTATCGGGACAGTGGGAAATTCACCCCTCCACTTT. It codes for CASSLIGTVGNSPLHF. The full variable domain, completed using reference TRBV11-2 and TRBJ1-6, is EAGVAQSPRYKIIEKRQSVAFWCNPISGHATLYWYQQILGQGPKLLIQFQNNGVVDDSQLPKDRFSAERLKGVDSTLKIQPAKLEDSAVYLCASSLIGTVGNSPLHFGNGTRLTVT.

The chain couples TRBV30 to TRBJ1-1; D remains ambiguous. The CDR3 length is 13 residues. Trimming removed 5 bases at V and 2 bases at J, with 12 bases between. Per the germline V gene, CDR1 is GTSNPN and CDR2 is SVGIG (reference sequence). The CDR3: CAWDLRVNTEAFF. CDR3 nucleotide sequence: TGTGCCTGGGACCTCCGGGTTAACACTGAAGCTTTCTTT.

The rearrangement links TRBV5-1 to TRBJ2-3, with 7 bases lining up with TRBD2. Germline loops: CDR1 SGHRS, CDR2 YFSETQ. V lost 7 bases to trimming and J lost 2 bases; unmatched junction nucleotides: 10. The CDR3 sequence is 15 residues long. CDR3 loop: CASATKAGFTDTQYF. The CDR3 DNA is TGCGCCAGCGCCACTAAAGCGGGATTCACAGATACGCAGTATTTT. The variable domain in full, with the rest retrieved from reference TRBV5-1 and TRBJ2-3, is KAGVTQTPRYLIKTRGQQVTLSCSPISGHRSVSWYQQTPGQGLQFLFEYFSETQRNKGNFPGRFSGRQFSNSRSEMNVSTLELGDSALYLCASATKAGFTDTQYFGPGTRLTVL.

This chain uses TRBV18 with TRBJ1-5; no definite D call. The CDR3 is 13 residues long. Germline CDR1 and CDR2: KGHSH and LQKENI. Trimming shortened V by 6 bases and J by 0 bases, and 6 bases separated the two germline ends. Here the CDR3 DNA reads TGTGCCAGCTCGGAGAGTAGCAATCAGCCCCAGCATTTT. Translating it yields CASSESSNQPQHF.

The CDR3 protein is CASSLAELNTEAFF. The CDR3 nucleotides are TGCGCCAGCAGCTTGGCGGAGTTGAACACTGAAGCTTTCTTT. The chain links TRBV5-1 to TRBJ1-1; D remains ambiguous. Trimming pared 0 bases from V and 0 bases from J, leaving 6 bases between. The germline V gene has CDR1 SGHRS and CDR2 YFSETQ. This CDR3 has 14 amino acids.

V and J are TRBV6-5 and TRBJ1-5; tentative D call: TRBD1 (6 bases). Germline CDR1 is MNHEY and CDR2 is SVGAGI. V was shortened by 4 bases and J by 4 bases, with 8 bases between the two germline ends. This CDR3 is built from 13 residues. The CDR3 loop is CASSWTENQPQHF. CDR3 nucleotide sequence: TGTGCCAGCAGTTGGACAGAAAATCAGCCCCAGCATTTT.

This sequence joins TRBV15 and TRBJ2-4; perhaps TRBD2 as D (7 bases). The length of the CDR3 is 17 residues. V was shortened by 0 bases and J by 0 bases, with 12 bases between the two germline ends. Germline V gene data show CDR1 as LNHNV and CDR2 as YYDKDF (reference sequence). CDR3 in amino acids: CATSRERGGLAKNIQYF. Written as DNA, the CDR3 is TGTGCCACCAGCAGAGAAAGGGGGGGACTAGCCAAAAACATTCAGTACTTC.